This record looks at one TCR beta chain sequence and its context. This entry comes from a study of PD-L1 blockade in urothelial cancer. This CDR3 has 15 amino acids. The ends lost 5 bases at V and 1 base at J; junction bases unmatched: 7. CDR1 and CDR2 from the germline V gene are SGHTA and FQGNSA. Here immunoSEQ multiplex PCR was the method, and the copy in TCRdb shows in-frame clones only, minus some. The sample yields over 40,000 clones, roughly 78% seen once. Sample: PBMCs, taken around atezolizumab (anti-PD-L1) treatment. This chain uses TRBV7-2 with TRBJ1-1; TRBD1 aligns across 7 bases. This clonotype was sampled from a man in his sixties or seventies with urothelial cancer. The CDR3 region is CASSPKRDRNTEAFF. CDR3 nucleotide sequence: TGTGCCAGCAGCCCAAAAAGGGACAGGAACACTGAAGCTTTCTTT. Filled out from reference TRBV7-2 and TRBJ1-1, the complete variable domain reads GAGVSQSPSNKVTEKGKDVELRCDPISGHTALYWYRQSLGQGLEFLIYFQGNSAPDKSGLPSDRFSAERTGGSVSTLTIQRTQQEDSAVYLCASSPKRDRNTEAFFGQGTRLTVV.